Given below is one T cell receptor beta chain in context. The sample originates from a study of T cell responses to AZD1222 COVID-19 vaccine. CDR1 is SGDLS and CDR2 is YYNGEE in the germline V gene. This CDR3 is built from 16 residues. With 0 bases clipped from V and 3 bases from J, the junction kept 5 bases outside the gene matches. Only in-frame clones appear in the TCRdb table, and some are missing; sequencing was by immunoSEQ multiplex PCR. The table records around 100,000 clones, 88% of them present only once. This sample comprised peripheral blood, obtained on day 0 of AZD1222 vaccination. The chain recombines TRBV9 with TRBJ2-1; the match to TRBD2 covers 8 bases. This clonotype was obtained from an adult in good health. CDR3 loop: CASSVGASGLYNEQFF. In DNA form, the CDR3 reads TGTGCCAGCAGCGTAGGCGCTAGCGGGCTCTACAATGAGCAGTTCTTC.